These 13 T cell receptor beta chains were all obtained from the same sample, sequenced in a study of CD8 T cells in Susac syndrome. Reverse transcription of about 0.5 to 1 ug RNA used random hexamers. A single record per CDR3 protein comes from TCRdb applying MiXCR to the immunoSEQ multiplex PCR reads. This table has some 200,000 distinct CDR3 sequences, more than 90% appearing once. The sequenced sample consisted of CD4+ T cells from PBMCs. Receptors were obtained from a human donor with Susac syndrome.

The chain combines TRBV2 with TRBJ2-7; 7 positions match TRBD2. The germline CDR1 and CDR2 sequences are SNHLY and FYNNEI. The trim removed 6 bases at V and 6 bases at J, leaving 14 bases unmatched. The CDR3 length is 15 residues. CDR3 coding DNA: TGTGCCAGCAGCCCTTGGACTAGTTCTCTCTCCGAGCAGTACTTC. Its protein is CASSPWTSSLSEQYF.

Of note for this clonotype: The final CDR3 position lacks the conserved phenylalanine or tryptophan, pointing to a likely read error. This chain's CDR3 is CSAQREVYGYTL. CDR3 DNA sequence: TGCAGCGCACAAAGGGAGGTCTATGGCTACACCCTC. V and J are TRBV29-1 and TRBJ1-2, with D unclear. This CDR3 contains 12 residues. Per the germline V gene, CDR1 is SQVTM and CDR2 is ANQGSEA. The germline V and J ends were trimmed by 7 bases and 4 bases, with 13 bases remaining between them.

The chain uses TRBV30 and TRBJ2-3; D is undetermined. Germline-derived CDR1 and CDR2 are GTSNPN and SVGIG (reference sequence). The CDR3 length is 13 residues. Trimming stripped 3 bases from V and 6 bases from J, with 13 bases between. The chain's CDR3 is CAWSATYGDTQYF. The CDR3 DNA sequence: TGTGCCTGGAGCGCTACTTACGGGGATACGCAGTATTTT.

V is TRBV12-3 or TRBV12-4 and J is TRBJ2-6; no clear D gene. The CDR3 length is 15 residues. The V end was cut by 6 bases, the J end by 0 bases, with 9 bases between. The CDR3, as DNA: TGTGCCAGCAGCCTCTACACCTCTGGGGCCAACGTCCTGACTTTC. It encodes CASSLYTSGANVLTF.

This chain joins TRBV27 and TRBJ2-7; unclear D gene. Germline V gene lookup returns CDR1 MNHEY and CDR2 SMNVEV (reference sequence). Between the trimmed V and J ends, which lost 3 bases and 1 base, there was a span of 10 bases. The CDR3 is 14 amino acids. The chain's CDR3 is CASSFIGGSYEQYF. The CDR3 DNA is TGTGCCAGCAGTTTCATTGGCGGTTCCTACGAGCAGTACTTC.

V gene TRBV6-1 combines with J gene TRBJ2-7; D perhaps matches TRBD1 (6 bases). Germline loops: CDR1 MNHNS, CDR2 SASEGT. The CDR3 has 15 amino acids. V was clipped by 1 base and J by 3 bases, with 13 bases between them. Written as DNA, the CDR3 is TGTGCCAGCAGTGAAGACAGGGTAGGAATCTACGAGCAGTACTTC. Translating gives CASSEDRVGIYEQYF.

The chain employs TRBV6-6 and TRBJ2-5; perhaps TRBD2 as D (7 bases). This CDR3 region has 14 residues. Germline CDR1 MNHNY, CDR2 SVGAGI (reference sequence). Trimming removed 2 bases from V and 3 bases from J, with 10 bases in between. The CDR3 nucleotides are TGTGCCAGCAGTTACGCGGGGGCTAAAGAGACCCAGTACTTC. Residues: CASSYAGAKETQYF.

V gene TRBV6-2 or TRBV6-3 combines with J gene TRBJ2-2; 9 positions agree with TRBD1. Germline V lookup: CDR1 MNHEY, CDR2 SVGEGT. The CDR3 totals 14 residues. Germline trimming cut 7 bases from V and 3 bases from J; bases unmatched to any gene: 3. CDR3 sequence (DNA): TGTGCCAGCATGCGGACAGGGGACACCGGGGAGCTGTTTTTT. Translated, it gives CASMRTGDTGELFF.

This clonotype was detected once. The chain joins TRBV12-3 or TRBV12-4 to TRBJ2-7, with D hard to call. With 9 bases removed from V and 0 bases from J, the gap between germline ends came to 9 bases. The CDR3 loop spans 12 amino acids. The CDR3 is CASMTDSYEQYF. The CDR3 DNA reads TGTGCCAGTATGACTGACTCCTACGAGCAGTACTTC.

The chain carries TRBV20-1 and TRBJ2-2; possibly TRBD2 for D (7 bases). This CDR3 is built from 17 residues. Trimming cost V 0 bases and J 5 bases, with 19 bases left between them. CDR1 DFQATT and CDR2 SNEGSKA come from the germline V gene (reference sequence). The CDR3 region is CSARELTGGLDTGELFF. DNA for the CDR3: TGCAGTGCTAGAGAGCTGACCGGGGGGCTTGATACCGGGGAGCTGTTTTTT.

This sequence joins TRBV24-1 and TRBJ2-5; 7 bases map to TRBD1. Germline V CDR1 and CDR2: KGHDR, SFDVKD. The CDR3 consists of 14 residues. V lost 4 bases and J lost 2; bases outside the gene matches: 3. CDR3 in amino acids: CATSDPGQQETQYF. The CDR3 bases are TGTGCCACCAGTGACCCGGGACAGCAAGAGACCCAGTACTTC.

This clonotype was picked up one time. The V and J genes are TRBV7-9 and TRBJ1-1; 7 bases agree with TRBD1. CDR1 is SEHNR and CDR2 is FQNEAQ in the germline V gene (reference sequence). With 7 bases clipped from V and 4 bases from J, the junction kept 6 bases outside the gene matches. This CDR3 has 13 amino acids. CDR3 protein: CASTSQGGTEAFF. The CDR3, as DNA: TGTGCCAGCACCAGCCAGGGGGGCACTGAAGCTTTCTTT.

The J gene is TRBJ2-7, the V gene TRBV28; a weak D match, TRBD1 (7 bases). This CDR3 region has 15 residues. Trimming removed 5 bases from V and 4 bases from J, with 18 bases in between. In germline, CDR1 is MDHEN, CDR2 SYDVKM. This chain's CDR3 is CASSPTGEVKYEQYF. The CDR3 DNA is TGTGCCAGCAGTCCAACAGGGGAGGTCAAGTACGAGCAGTACTTC.